The 8 T cell receptor beta chains presented below share a single source sample, sequenced in a study of cytomegalovirus exposure and HLA in healthy donors. The PCR had 60 Vbeta and 13 Jbeta primers. The method was immunoSEQ multiplex PCR; TCRdb's version includes in-frame clones alone and lacks a portion of them. The sample consists of 200,000 to 250,000 clones, over 65% of them appearing once. The sample consisted of PBMCs. These receptors all come from a woman aged 60 to 75 in good health and CMV-seropositive.

The chain uses TRBV6-8 and TRBJ2-3, with TRBD1 identical over 8 bases. Germline CDR1 MNHGY, CDR2 SAAAGT. The CDR3 length is 17 residues. V lost 2 bases, J lost 0 bases, and 7 bases stayed unmatched. Here the CDR3 DNA reads TGTGCCAGCAGTTACCCGGACAGGGCACACAGCACAGATACGCAGTATTTT. As protein: CASSYPDRAHSTDTQYF.

The chain joins TRBV10-3 to TRBJ1-1; 8 positions agree with TRBD1. This CDR3 spans 13 amino acids. The germline gives CDR1 ENHRY, CDR2 SYGVKD. V dropped 5 bases and J dropped 5; count of bases not matched to a gene: 4. Here the CDR3 DNA reads TGTGCCATCAGTACAGGGGGTGGTACTGAAGCTTTCTTT. Residues: CAISTGGGTEAFF.

J is TRBJ1-5 and V is TRBV28; TRBD1 is a possible D gene (5 bases). There are 13 residues in the CDR3. V lost 10 bases to trimming and J lost 7 bases, with 17 bases between them. Germline CDR1 reads MDHEN; CDR2 reads SYDVKM. As DNA, the CDR3 is TGTGCCATCAGGCAGGGCTCGTCCCAGCCCCAGCATTTT. Translation gives CAIRQGSSQPQHF.

The chain joins TRBV5-4 to TRBJ2-5, with 12 positions matching TRBD2. The closer fit of TRBJ2-7 to the DNA end suggests the J call may be wrong. The germline CDR1 and CDR2 sequences are SGHNT and YYREEE (reference sequence). The CDR3 is made up of 14 amino acids. CDR3 sequence reads: CASSPGLAGYEQYF. CDR3 bases: TGTGCCAGCAGCCCGGGACTAGCGGGTTACGAGCAGTACTTC.

This clone is a singleton in its sample. The V gene is TRBV6-1, the J gene TRBJ2-1, with 8 bases matching TRBD2. The germline CDR1 and CDR2 sequences are MNHNS and SASEGT. Losses at the gene ends were 1 base for V and 2 bases for J; bases not matched to a gene: 1. The CDR3 length is 15 residues. The CDR3 coding sequence is TGTGCCAGCAGTGAAGGCGGGAGGCCCTACAATGAGCAGTTCTTC. This sequence encodes CASSEGGRPYNEQFF.

The chain carries TRBV6-6 and TRBJ2-7; perhaps TRBD1 as D (5 bases). The V gene lost 0 bases and the J gene lost 4 bases, with 13 bases spanning the gap. The CDR3 totals 15 residues. Per germline, CDR1 MNHNY and CDR2 SVGAGI (reference sequence). The CDR3 reads CASSYSHERQYEQYF. The CDR3 region has the DNA TGTGCCAGCAGTTACTCGCATGAACGACAGTACGAGCAGTACTTC.

The chain carries TRBV7-2 and TRBJ1-5, with D unclear. CDR1 and CDR2 (germline): SGHTA, FQGNSA. This CDR3 contains 14 residues. V was cut by 6 bases and J by 0 bases, with 9 bases left in between. CDR3 DNA sequence: TGTGCCAGCAGGGACTTTTATAGCAATCAGCCCCAGCATTTT. It codes for CASRDFYSNQPQHF.

Only a few counts were recorded for this clone. This chain joins TRBV4-1 and TRBJ2-5; 8 nucleotides match TRBD1. The tail of the sequence fits TRBJ2-7 better, so the J call may be wrong. Germline loops: CDR1 MGHRA, CDR2 YSYEKL. This CDR3 region has 16 residues. This chain's CDR3 is CASSHHPARGPHEQYF. In DNA, the CDR3 is TGCGCCAGCAGCCATCACCCCGCCAGGGGGCCCCACGAGCAGTACTTC.